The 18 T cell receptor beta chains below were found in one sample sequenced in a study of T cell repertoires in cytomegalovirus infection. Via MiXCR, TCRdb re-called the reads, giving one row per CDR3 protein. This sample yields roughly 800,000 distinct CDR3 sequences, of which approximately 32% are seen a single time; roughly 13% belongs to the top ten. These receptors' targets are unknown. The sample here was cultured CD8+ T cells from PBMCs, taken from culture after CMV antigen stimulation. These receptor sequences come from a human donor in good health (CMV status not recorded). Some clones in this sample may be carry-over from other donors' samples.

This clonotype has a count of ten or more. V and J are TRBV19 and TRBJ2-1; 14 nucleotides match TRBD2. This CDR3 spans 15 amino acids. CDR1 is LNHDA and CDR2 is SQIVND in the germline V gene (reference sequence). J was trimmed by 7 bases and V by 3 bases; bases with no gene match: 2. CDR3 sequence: CASSMGTSGGNEQFF. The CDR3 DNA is TGTGCCAGTAGTATGGGGACTAGCGGGGGTAATGAGCAGTTCTTC.

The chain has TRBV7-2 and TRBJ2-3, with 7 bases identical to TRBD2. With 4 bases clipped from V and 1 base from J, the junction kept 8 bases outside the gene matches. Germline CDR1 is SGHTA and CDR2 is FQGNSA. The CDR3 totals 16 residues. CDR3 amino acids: CASSSGRGGGTDTQYF. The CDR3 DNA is TGTGCCAGCAGCTCCGGGCGGGGAGGGGGCACAGATACGCAGTATTTT.

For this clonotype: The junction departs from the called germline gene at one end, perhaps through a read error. The DNA for the CDR3 is TGTGCCATCAGTGAGCCAACGACTGCAGCTTTCTTT. Protein product: CAISEPTTAAFF. The chain recombines TRBV10-3 with TRBJ1-1; D is uncertain. Germline V gene lookup returns CDR1 ENHRY and CDR2 SYGVKD. The length of the CDR3 is 12 residues.

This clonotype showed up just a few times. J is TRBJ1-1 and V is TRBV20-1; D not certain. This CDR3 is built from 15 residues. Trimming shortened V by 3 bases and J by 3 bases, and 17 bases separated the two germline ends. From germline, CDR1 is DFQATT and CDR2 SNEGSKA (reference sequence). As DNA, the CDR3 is TGCAGTGCTAGGCCGGGTGCAGTTCGGGACACTGAAGCTTTCTTT. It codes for CSARPGAVRDTEAFF.

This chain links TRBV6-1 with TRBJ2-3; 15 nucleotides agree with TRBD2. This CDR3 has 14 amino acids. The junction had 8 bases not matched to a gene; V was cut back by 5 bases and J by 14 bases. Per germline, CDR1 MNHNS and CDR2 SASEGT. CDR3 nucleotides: TGTGCCAGCAGTCCTGGACTAGCGGGGGGGCCCGTGTATTTT. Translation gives CASSPGLAGGPVYF.

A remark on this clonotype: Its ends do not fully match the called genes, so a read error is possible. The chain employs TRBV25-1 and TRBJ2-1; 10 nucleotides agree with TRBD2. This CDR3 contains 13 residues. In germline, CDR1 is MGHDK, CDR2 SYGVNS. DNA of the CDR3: TGTGCGAGCAGAGCGGGGGGGCCCTATGAGCAGTTCTTC. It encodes CASRAGGPYEQFF.

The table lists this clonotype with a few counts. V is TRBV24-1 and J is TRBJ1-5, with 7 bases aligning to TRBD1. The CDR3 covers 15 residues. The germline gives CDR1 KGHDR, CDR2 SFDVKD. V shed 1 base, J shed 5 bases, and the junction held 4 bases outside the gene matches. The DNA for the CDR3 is TGTGCCACCAGTGATTTCGACAGGGTATATCAGCCCCAGCATTTT. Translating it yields CATSDFDRVYQPQHF.

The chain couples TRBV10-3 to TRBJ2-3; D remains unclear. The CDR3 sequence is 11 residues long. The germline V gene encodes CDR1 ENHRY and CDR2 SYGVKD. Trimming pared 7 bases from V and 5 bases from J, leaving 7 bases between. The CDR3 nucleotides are TGTGCCATCAAGTCCCGAGATACGCAGTATTTT. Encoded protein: CAIKSRDTQYF.

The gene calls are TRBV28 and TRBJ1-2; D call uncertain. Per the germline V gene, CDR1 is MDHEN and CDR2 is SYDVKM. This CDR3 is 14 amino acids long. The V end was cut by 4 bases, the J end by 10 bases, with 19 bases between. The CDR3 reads CASSSSSPPGPYTF. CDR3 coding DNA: TGTGCCAGCAGTTCATCATCCCCCCCGGGCCCCTACACCTTC.

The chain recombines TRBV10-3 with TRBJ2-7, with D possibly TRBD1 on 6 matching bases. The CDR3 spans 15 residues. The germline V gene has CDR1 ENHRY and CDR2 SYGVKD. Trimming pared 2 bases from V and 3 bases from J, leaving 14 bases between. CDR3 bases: TGTGCCATCAGTGAGACCGGGACAAGCGACTACGAGCAGTACTTC. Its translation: CAISETGTSDYEQYF.

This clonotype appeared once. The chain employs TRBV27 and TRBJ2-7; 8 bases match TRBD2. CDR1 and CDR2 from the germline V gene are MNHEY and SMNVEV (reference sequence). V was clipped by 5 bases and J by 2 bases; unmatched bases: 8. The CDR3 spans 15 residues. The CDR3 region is CASSPFGGAPYEQYF. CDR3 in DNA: TGTGCCAGCAGTCCCTTCGGGGGGGCCCCCTACGAGCAGTACTTC.

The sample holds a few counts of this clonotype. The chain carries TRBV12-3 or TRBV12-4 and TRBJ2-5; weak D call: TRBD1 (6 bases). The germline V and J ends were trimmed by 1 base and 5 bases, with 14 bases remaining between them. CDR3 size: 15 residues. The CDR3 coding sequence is TGTGCCAGCAGTTTAGAGTCAGGGGTTAAGGAGACCCAGTACTTC. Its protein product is CASSLESGVKETQYF.

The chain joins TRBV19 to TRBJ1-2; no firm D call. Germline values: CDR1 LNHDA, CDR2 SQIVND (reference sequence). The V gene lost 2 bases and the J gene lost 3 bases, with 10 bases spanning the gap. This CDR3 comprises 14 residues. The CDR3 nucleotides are TGTGCCAGTAGTATATCTGGGTTGGACTATGGCTACACCTTC. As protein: CASSISGLDYGYTF. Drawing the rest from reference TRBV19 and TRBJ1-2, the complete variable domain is DGGITQSPKYLFRKEGQNVTLSCEQNLNHDAMYWYRQDPGQGLRLIYYSQIVNDFQKGDIAEGYSVSREKKESFPLTVTSAQKNPTAFYLCASSISGLDYGYTFGSGTRLTVV.

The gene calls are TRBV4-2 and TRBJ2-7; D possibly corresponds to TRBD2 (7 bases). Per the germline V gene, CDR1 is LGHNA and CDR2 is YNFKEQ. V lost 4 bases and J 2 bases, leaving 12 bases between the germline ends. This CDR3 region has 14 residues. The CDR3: CASSLGEGAYEQYF. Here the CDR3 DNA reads TGTGCCAGCAGCCTGGGGGAGGGGGCCTACGAGCAGTACTTC.

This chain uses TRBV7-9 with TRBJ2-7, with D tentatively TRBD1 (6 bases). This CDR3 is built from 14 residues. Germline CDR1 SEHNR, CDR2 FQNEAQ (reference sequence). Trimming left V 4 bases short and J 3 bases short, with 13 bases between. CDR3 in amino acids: CASSSRDNFYEQYV. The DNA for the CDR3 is TGTGCCAGCAGCTCCCGGGACAATTTCTACGAGCAGTACGTC.

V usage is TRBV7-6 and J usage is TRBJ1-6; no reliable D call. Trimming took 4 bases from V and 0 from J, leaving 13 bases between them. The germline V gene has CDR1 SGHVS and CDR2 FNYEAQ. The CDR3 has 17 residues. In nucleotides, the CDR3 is TGTGCCAGCAGCTCCCCTTCTCAGAGCTCCTATAATTCACCCCTCCACTTT. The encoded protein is CASSSPSQSSYNSPLHF. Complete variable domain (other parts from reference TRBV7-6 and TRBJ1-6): GAGVSQSPRYKVTKRGQDVALRCDPISGHVSLYWYRQALGQGPEFLTYFNYEAQQDKSGLPNDRFSAERPEGSISTLTIQRTEQRDSAMYRCASSSPSQSSYNSPLHFGNGTRLTVT.

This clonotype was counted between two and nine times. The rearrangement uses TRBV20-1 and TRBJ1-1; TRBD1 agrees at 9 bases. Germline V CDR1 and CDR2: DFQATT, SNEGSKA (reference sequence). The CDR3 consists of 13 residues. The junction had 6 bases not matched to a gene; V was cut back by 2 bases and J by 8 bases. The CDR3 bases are TGCAGTGCTAGAACAGACAGGGGGAGGGAAGCTTTCTTT. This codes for CSARTDRGREAFF.

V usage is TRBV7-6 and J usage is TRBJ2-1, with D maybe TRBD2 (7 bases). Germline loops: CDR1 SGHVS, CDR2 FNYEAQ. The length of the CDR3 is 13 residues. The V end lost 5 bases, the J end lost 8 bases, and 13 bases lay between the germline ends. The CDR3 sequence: CASSEGGWYEQFF. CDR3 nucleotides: TGTGCCAGCAGCGAGGGGGGGTGGTATGAGCAGTTCTTC.